These 25 T cell receptor beta chains were sequenced from one sample in a study of blood T cell repertoires in COVID-19. Sequenced by immunoSEQ multiplex PCR; TCRdb stores in-frame clones only, minus some. The sample yields under 85,000 clones, approximately 80% seen once. The sample taken for sequencing was peripheral blood. The receptor set was obtained from a man aged 25 to 45 with COVID-19, enrolled during active disease.

The chain is built from TRBV10-3 and TRBJ2-5, with D possibly matching TRBD2 (6 bases). CDR1 is ENHRY, CDR2 SYGVKD, per germline. Deletions cut 7 bases from V and 2 bases from J, with 11 bases between. This CDR3 region has 13 residues. CDR3 amino acids: CAITPGLQETQYF. DNA for the CDR3: TGTGCCATCACCCCGGGACTGCAAGAGACCCAGTACTTC.

The chain has TRBV4-1 and TRBJ2-7; D not resolved. The CDR3 length is 14 residues. The germline V gene has CDR1 MGHRA and CDR2 YSYEKL. Trimming pared 6 bases from V and 5 bases from J, leaving 17 bases between. CDR3 sequence: CASSRGVGPDEQYF. The DNA for the CDR3 is TGCGCCAGCAGTCGAGGAGTCGGTCCCGACGAGCAGTACTTC.

The rearrangement uses TRBV19 and TRBJ2-3; D is possibly TRBD1 (5 bases). Germline CDR1 and CDR2: LNHDA and SQIVND (reference sequence). CDR3 length: 16 amino acids. Trimming took off 1 base at V and 0 bases at J, with 11 bases between the two ends. CDR3 in DNA: TGTGCCAGTAGTATAGGCCGGACATCTAGCACAGATACGCAGTATTTT. Amino acid sequence: CASSIGRTSSTDTQYF.

The rearrangement uses TRBV28 and TRBJ1-6, with a tentative D call TRBD1 (5 bases). CDR1 is MDHEN, CDR2 SYDVKM, per germline. The CDR3 covers 18 residues. Trimming left V 10 bases short and J 0 bases short, with 22 bases between. CDR3: CATKKQGLWSSYNSPLHF. In DNA, the CDR3 is TGTGCCACCAAGAAGCAGGGCCTTTGGAGCTCCTATAATTCACCCCTCCACTTT.

The chain combines TRBV2 with TRBJ2-7; D gene uncertain. Trimming left V 8 bases short and J 0 bases short, with 5 bases between. This CDR3 region has 11 residues. Germline values: CDR1 SNHLY, CDR2 FYNNEI. Written as DNA, the CDR3 is TGTGCCAGCGGAGACTCCTACGAGCAGTACTTC. It specifies CASGDSYEQYF.

V is TRBV9 and J is TRBJ1-3; D gene ambiguous. This CDR3 region has 16 residues. V lost 4 bases and J 2 bases, leaving 16 bases between the germline ends. Germline V gene data show CDR1 as SGDLS and CDR2 as YYNGEE. CDR3 coding DNA: TGTGCCAGCAGCTCCGGAGGGCGAGCTCCTGGAAACACCATATATTTT. Translated, it gives CASSSGGRAPGNTIYF.

The V gene is TRBV5-5, the J gene TRBJ1-5, with D possibly TRBD1 on 6 matching bases. Germline lookup yields CDR1 SGHKS and CDR2 YYEKEE (reference sequence). This CDR3 is built from 14 residues. The ends were cut back, 5 bases at V and 5 bases at J, with 14 bases in the middle. The CDR3 region is CASSLGTLDQPQHF. In nucleotides, the CDR3 is TGTGCCAGCAGTCTCGGGACACTCGATCAGCCCCAGCATTTT.

The chain uses TRBV27 and TRBJ2-1, with a weak D call TRBD1 (5 bases). Germline values: CDR1 MNHEY, CDR2 SMNVEV (reference sequence). The CDR3 loop spans 13 amino acids. Between the trimmed V and J ends, which lost 4 bases and 5 bases, there was a span of 9 bases. This CDR3 reads CASSYDRNNEQFF. The CDR3 DNA follows: TGTGCCAGCAGTTACGACAGAAACAATGAGCAGTTCTTC.

This chain uses TRBV24-1 with TRBJ1-1; no clear D. V lost 3 bases and J lost 4, with 11 bases in between. Germline V gene sequence: CDR1 KGHDR, CDR2 SFDVKD. The CDR3 spans 14 residues. CDR3 amino acids: CATSDGGGITEAFF. Written as DNA, the CDR3 is TGTGCCACCAGTGATGGAGGAGGTATCACTGAAGCTTTCTTT.

This rearrangement joins TRBV28 to TRBJ2-7; 10 nucleotides align to TRBD2. V lost 6 bases and J lost 6; bases outside the gene matches: 11. The V gene's germline CDR1 is MDHEN and CDR2 SYDVKM. This CDR3 region has 15 residues. CDR3 DNA sequence: TGTGCCAGCAGGTCCCCTAGCGGGGGCTTTAGCGAGCAGTACTTC. This translates into CASRSPSGGFSEQYF.

This clone has just one count. The chain joins TRBV15 to TRBJ1-5; D is perhaps TRBD1 (6 bases). The CDR3 runs 11 residues. CDR1 is LNHNV, CDR2 YYDKDF, per germline (reference sequence). V was clipped by 11 bases and J by 7 bases, with 12 bases between them. CDR3 nucleotide sequence: TGTGCCCTCAGGGGTCGGCAGCCCCAGCATTTT. It is translated as CALRGRQPQHF.

V and J are TRBV24-1 and TRBJ2-6; 10 nucleotides align to TRBD2. The ends lost 2 bases at V and 2 bases at J; junction bases unmatched: 8. The CDR3 spans 19 residues. Germline loops: CDR1 KGHDR, CDR2 SFDVKD. CDR3 protein: CATSDSGLAGATGANVLTF. CDR3 coding DNA: TGTGCCACCAGTGATTCAGGGCTAGCGGGGGCAACTGGGGCCAACGTCCTGACTTTC.

This chain links TRBV28 with TRBJ2-7; 11 nucleotides align to TRBD1. With V trimmed by 4 bases and J by 2 bases, 4 bases remained unmatched. Germline values: CDR1 MDHEN, CDR2 SYDVKM. This CDR3 has 15 residues. Written as DNA, the CDR3 is TGTGCCAGCAGTTCCGGACAGGGGGCCCCCTACGAGCAGTACTTC. Protein sequence: CASSSGQGAPYEQYF.

The chain links TRBV6-6 to TRBJ2-3; D is perhaps TRBD2 (5 bases). The CDR3 extends over 11 amino acids. CDR1 is MNHNY, CDR2 SVGAGI, per germline (reference sequence). V was shortened by 6 bases and J by 6 bases, with 7 bases between the two germline ends. For the CDR3, the DNA is TGTGCCAGCAGATCTAGCGATACGCAGTATTTT. Translating gives CASRSSDTQYF.

The V and J genes are TRBV5-5 and TRBJ1-6; unclear D gene. CDR3 length: 14 residues. Germline values: CDR1 SGHKS, CDR2 YYEKEE (reference sequence). V shed 0 bases and J shed 12 bases, with 13 bases lying between them. The CDR3 region has the DNA TGTGCCAGCAGCTTGGAGGCGGGGAGTGGACCCCTCCACTTT. Translation: CASSLEAGSGPLHF.

This clone was seen a single time. This chain links TRBV11-2 with TRBJ1-1; D uncertain. The V end lost 0 bases, the J end lost 10 bases, and 12 bases lay between the germline ends. The CDR3 has 13 amino acids. From germline, CDR1 is SGHAT and CDR2 FQNNGV. CDR3 coding DNA: TGTGCCAGCAGCTTAGATTGGGCCTCCTTAGCTTTCTTT. This gives the protein CASSLDWASLAFF.

The chain uses TRBV7-2 and TRBJ1-4; possibly TRBD1 for D (5 bases). Germline V gene data show CDR1 as SGHTA and CDR2 as FQGNSA. Trimming shortened V by 6 bases and J by 0 bases, and 17 bases separated the two germline ends. The CDR3 is 17 residues long. CDR3 sequence: CASRAGRGKATNEKLFF. CDR3 DNA sequence: TGTGCCAGCAGAGCGGGACGGGGGAAGGCAACTAATGAAAAACTGTTTTTT.

This clone was seen a single time. The chain links TRBV10-2 to TRBJ2-1; 7 bases are shared with TRBD1. Germline lookup yields CDR1 WSHSY and CDR2 SAAADI. CDR3 length: 16 amino acids. Germline trimming cut 3 bases from V and 7 bases from J; bases unmatched to any gene: 12. CDR3 in amino acids: CASSDPGQAPRNEQFF. CDR3 coding DNA: TGCGCCAGCAGTGACCCAGGACAGGCCCCCCGGAATGAGCAGTTCTTC.

This clone came up a few times. This chain connects TRBV7-2 to TRBJ2-1; 8 bases are a match to TRBD2. The CDR3 loop spans 18 amino acids. Germline assignment: CDR1 SGHTA and CDR2 FQGNSA. The J segment lost 2 bases and the V segment lost 5 bases, leaving 14 bases of the junction unmatched. The CDR3 DNA reads TGTGCCAGCAGCACCCCTTTCGGCCGGGAGGGGGCCTACAATGAGCAGTTCTTC. Translation: CASSTPFGREGAYNEQFF.

A single count supports this clone. The chain has TRBV29-1 and TRBJ1-2; D gene uncertain. The CDR3 has 11 amino acids. Trimming left V 2 bases short and J 8 bases short, with 9 bases between. Looked up from germline, CDR1 is SQVTM and CDR2 is ANQGSEA. This CDR3 is CSVEIHGGYTF. In nucleotides, the CDR3 is TGCAGCGTTGAAATACACGGGGGCTACACCTTC.

This chain joins TRBV2 and TRBJ2-7, with no clear D. Trimming cost V 11 bases and J 1 base, with 18 bases left between them. This CDR3 has 14 amino acids. CDR1 SNHLY and CDR2 FYNNEI come from the germline V gene. This CDR3 reads CAPHRGVTSYEQYF. The CDR3 nucleotides read TGTGCCCCTCACCGCGGCGTTACATCCTACGAGCAGTACTTC.

V and J are TRBV7-9 and TRBJ2-7, with 7 bases matching TRBD1. V lost 5 bases to trimming and J lost 2 bases; unmatched junction nucleotides: 6. CDR3 length: 14 amino acids. The V gene's germline CDR1 is SEHNR and CDR2 FQNEAQ (reference sequence). DNA for the CDR3: TGTGCCAGCAGCCCGTCCGGGACAGCCTACGAGCAGTACTTC. Encoded protein: CASSPSGTAYEQYF.

The V gene is TRBV5-4, the J gene TRBJ1-1, with 9 bases fitting TRBD1. The CDR3 length is 12 residues. Germline CDR1 reads SGHNT; CDR2 reads YYREEE (reference sequence). V shed 6 bases and J 11 bases; nucleotides not matched to a gene: 8. The CDR3 DNA reads TGTGCCAGCAAAGTCCCGGGACAGGGCGCTTTCTTT. It is translated as CASKVPGQGAFF.

This clone was counted a few times. V and J are TRBV19 and TRBJ2-7, with a weak D call TRBD1 (6 bases). This CDR3 region has 13 residues. Per germline, CDR1 LNHDA and CDR2 SQIVND (reference sequence). V was cut by 5 bases and J by 7 bases, with 15 bases left in between. The CDR3 loop is CASSLTGTGEQYF. The CDR3 bases are TGTGCCAGTAGTTTAACAGGGACGGGAGAGCAGTACTTC.

The CDR3 reads CASSQDGTGNTEAFF. The CDR3 nucleotides are TGCGCCAGCAGCCAAGACGGGACAGGGAACACTGAAGCTTTCTTT. V and J are TRBV4-1 and TRBJ1-1; TRBD1 matches 8 bases. CDR1 is MGHRA and CDR2 is YSYEKL in the germline V gene. There are 15 residues in the CDR3. V shed 0 bases and J 1 base; nucleotides not matched to a gene: 1.